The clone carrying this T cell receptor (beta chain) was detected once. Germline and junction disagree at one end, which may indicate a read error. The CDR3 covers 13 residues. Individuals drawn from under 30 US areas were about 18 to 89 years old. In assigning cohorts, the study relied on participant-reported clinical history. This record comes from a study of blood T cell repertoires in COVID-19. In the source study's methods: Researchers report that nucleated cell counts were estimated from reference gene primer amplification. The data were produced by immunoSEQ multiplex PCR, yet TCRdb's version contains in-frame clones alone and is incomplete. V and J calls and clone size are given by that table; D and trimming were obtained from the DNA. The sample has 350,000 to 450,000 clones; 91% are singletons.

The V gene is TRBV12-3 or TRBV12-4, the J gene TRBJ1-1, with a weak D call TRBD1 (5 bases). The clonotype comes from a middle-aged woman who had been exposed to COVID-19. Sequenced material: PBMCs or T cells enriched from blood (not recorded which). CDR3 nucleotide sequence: TGTGCCAGCAGTCTTCGGTCGGACACTCAAGCTTTCTTT. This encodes CASSLRSDTQAFF.